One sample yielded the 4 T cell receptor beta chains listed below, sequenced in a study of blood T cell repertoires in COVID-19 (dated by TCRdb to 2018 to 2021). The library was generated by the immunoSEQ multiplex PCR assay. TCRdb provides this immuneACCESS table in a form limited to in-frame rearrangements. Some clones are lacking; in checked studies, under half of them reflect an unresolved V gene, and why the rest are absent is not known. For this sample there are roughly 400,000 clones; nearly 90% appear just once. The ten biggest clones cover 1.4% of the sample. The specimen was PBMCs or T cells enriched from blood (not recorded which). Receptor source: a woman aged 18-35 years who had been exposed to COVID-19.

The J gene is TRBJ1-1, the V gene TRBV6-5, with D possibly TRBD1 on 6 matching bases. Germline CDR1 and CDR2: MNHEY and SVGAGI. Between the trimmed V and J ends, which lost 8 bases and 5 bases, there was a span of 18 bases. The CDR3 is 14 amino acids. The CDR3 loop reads CASGGARGSTEAFF. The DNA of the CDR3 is TGTGCCAGCGGGGGGGCCAGGGGTAGTACTGAAGCTTTCTTT.

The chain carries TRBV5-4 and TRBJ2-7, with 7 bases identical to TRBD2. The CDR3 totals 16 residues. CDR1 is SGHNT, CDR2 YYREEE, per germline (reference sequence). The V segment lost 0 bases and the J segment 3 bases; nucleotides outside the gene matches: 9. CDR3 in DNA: TGTGCCAGCAGCTTGGTTGGGGGAGGGCCTTTCTACGAGCAGTACTTC. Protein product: CASSLVGGGPFYEQYF.

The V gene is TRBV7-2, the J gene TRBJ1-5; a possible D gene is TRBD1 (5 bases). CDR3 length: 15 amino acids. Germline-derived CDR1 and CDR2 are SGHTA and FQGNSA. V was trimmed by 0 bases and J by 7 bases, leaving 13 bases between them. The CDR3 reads CASSLAGQGLQPQHF. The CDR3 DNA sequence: TGTGCCAGCAGCTTAGCGGGGCAGGGATTACAGCCCCAGCATTTT.

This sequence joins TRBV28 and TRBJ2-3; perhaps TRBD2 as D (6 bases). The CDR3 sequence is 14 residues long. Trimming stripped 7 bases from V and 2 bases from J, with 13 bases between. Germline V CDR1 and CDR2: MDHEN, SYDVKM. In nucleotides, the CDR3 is TGTGCCAGCACCGCTAGCGCGAACACAGATACGCAGTATTTT. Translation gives CASTASANTDTQYF.